The TCR beta chain under discussion was sequenced for a study of control samples from healthy donors and cancer patients. The table lists this clone with a count of one. CDR1 LGHDT and CDR2 YNNKEL come from the germline V gene (reference sequence). The ends were cut back, 2 bases at V and 4 bases at J, with 7 bases in the middle. The CDR3 totals 13 residues. Libraries were prepared by immunoSEQ multiplex PCR; TCRdb keeps only in-frame clonotypes and omits some of them. The sample has tens of thousands of clones; about 86% are singletons. The genes are TRBV3-1 (or the pseudogene TRBV3-2) and TRBJ2-3; D uncertain. This receptor was identified in a woman aged 40 to 49 with lung cancer. Sequencing input: PBMCs. CDR3 sequence: CASSQFLADTQYF. CDR3 DNA: TGTGCCAGCAGCCAATTTTTGGCAGATACGCAGTATTTT.